This passage covers 24 T cell receptor beta chains from one sample sequenced in a study of T cell responses to AZD1222 COVID-19 vaccine. Assay used: immunoSEQ multiplex PCR; TCRdb lists only in-frame clones, some missing. Of roughly 190,000 clones listed, approximately 93% are singletons. Sequencing was performed on peripheral blood, taken 28 days after the second AZD1222 dose. These receptor sequences come from an adult who received the AZD1222 COVID-19 vaccine.

The J gene is TRBJ2-2, the V gene TRBV5-1, with 7 bases fitting TRBD2. The CDR3 sequence is 16 residues long. The V and J ends lost 5 bases and 0 bases, in that order; junction bases with no gene match: 7. Germline lookup yields CDR1 SGHRS and CDR2 YFSETQ. This chain's CDR3 is CASRPGLTANTGELFF. CDR3 in DNA: TGCGCCAGCAGGCCGGGACTAACCGCGAACACCGGGGAGCTGTTTTTT.

The chain combines TRBV5-5 with TRBJ1-2; 9 nucleotides agree with TRBD1. The CDR3 runs 14 residues. Germline CDR1 SGHKS, CDR2 YYEKEE (reference sequence). J was trimmed by 4 bases and V by 0 bases; bases with no gene match: 1. CDR3 in DNA: TGTGCCAGCAGCTTGGACAGGGGGCTCTATGGCTACACCTTC. Translating gives CASSLDRGLYGYTF.

This chain connects TRBV11-2 to TRBJ2-7, with 8 bases fitting TRBD2. V shed 5 bases, J shed 5 bases, and the junction held 2 bases outside the gene matches. The CDR3 covers 12 residues. Germline loops: CDR1 SGHAT, CDR2 FQNNGV. CDR3 sequence reads: CASSPGGDEQYF. As DNA, the CDR3 is TGTGCCAGCAGCCCGGGGGGGGACGAGCAGTACTTC.

The chain recombines TRBV19 with TRBJ2-5; no reliable D call. Trimming removed 4 bases at V and 1 base at J, with 10 bases between. Germline CDR1 reads LNHDA; CDR2 reads SQIVND (reference sequence). This CDR3 has 14 residues. The CDR3 DNA follows: TGTGCCAGTAGTAGGGCAGACTCCCAAGAGACCCAGTACTTC. The encoded protein is CASSRADSQETQYF.

This clone was observed a handful of times. The rearrangement joins TRBV4-1 to TRBJ1-2; D uncertain. The V end was cut by 0 bases, the J end by 5 bases, with 10 bases between. The CDR3 sequence is 14 residues long. Germline V gene sequence: CDR1 MGHRA, CDR2 YSYEKL. In DNA form, the CDR3 reads TGCGCCAGCAGCCAAGATTTCGCAGAGTATGGCTACACCTTC. It translates to CASSQDFAEYGYTF.

The chain couples TRBV5-4 to TRBJ1-2; no clear D gene. CDR3 length: 14 amino acids. CDR1 and CDR2 (germline): SGHNT, YYREEE (reference sequence). V lost 1 base to trimming and J lost 2 bases, with 9 bases between them. CDR3 protein: CASSLFAGNYGYTF. The CDR3 region has the DNA TGTGCCAGCAGCTTGTTTGCGGGAAACTATGGCTACACCTTC. Complete variable domain (other parts from reference TRBV5-4 and TRBJ1-2): ETGVTQSPTHLIKTRGQQVTLRCSSQSGHNTVSWYQQALGQGPQFIFQYYREEENGRGNFPPRFSGLQFPNYSSELNVNALELDDSALYLCASSLFAGNYGYTFGSGTRLTVV.

The chain carries TRBV4-3 and TRBJ2-3, with D tentatively TRBD2 (5 bases). The CDR3 spans 17 residues. The V and J ends lost 0 bases and 0 bases respectively, with 13 bases between them. Germline CDR1 is LGHNA and CDR2 is YSLEER. The CDR3 DNA reads TGCGCCAGCAGCCAAGATCATCGGGGTGGGAGCACAGATACGCAGTATTTT. Protein product: CASSQDHRGGSTDTQYF.

The gene calls are TRBV6-1 and TRBJ2-7; D is perhaps TRBD2 (5 bases). The germline V and J ends were trimmed by 2 bases and 3 bases, with 11 bases remaining between them. The germline CDR1 and CDR2 sequences are MNHNS and SASEGT. The CDR3 is 14 residues long. As DNA, the CDR3 is TGTGCCAGCAGTGAATTTCTCCGGGGCTACGAGCAGTACTTC. Encoded protein: CASSEFLRGYEQYF.

The rearrangement uses TRBV7-2 and TRBJ2-5; tentative D call: TRBD2 (6 bases). Between the trimmed V and J ends, which lost 5 bases and 5 bases, there was a span of 18 bases. The CDR3 is 15 amino acids. Germline lookup yields CDR1 SGHTA and CDR2 FQGNSA. The DNA for the CDR3 is TGTGCCAGCAGCCCCACCAGGGACTCCTCGGAGACCCAGTACTTC. Translated, it gives CASSPTRDSSETQYF.

The gene calls are TRBV4-2 and TRBJ1-4; D is possibly TRBD1 (5 bases). CDR3 length equals 15 residues. V was pared by 0 bases and J by 7 bases, with 12 bases between. Germline V gene data show CDR1 as LGHNA and CDR2 as YNFKEQ. The CDR3 nucleotides are TGTGCCAGCAGCCAAGATTGGGGGGTGGGTGAAAAACTGTTTTTT. Translating gives CASSQDWGVGEKLFF.

The CDR3 spells CALSDGLAELYNEQFF. Written as DNA, the CDR3 is TGTGCCTTGTCAGATGGACTAGCCGAGCTTTACAATGAGCAGTTCTTC. J is TRBJ2-1 and V is TRBV5-3; 8 bases are a match to TRBD2. TRBV5-3 is an open reading frame, and its role is uncertain. CDR3 size: 16 residues. Unmatched junction bases numbered 16, after V lost 10 bases and J lost 4 bases.

The gene calls are TRBV7-9 and TRBJ2-7; no firm D call. Trimming cost V 8 bases and J 3 bases, with 23 bases left between them. The length of the CDR3 is 16 residues. Germline V CDR1 and CDR2: SEHNR, FQNEAQ (reference sequence). The CDR3 reads CASFRPQKAKVYEQYF. The DNA of the CDR3 is TGTGCCAGCTTTCGCCCCCAAAAGGCTAAAGTCTACGAGCAGTACTTC.

The CDR3 spells CASTLYVAGGLREQYF. The CDR3 DNA sequence: TGTGCCAGCACCCTATATGTAGCGGGGGGGCTAAGGGAGCAGTACTTC. J is TRBJ2-7 and V is TRBV7-9; TRBD2 agrees at 11 bases. Per germline, CDR1 SEHNR and CDR2 FQNEAQ (reference sequence). V shed 7 bases, J shed 7 bases, and the junction held 15 bases outside the gene matches. The length of the CDR3 is 16 residues.

The V gene is TRBV19, the J gene TRBJ1-2; 9 positions agree with TRBD1. This CDR3 has 13 amino acids. Germline trimming cut 3 bases from V and 8 bases from J; bases unmatched to any gene: 4. Germline V gene sequence: CDR1 LNHDA, CDR2 SQIVND (reference sequence). Here the CDR3 reads CASSMGQGRGYTF. The CDR3 region has the DNA TGTGCCAGTAGTATGGGACAGGGTAGGGGCTACACCTTC.

The rearrangement links TRBV5-5 to TRBJ2-7; no clear D gene. Germline CDR1 reads SGHKS; CDR2 reads YYEKEE (reference sequence). This CDR3 has 12 residues. Trimming left V 2 bases short and J 3 bases short, with 6 bases between. The CDR3 loop is CASSLTDYEQYF. DNA for the CDR3: TGTGCCAGCAGCTTAACGGACTACGAGCAGTACTTC. Using reference TRBV5-5 and TRBJ2-7 for the parts outside the CDR3, the full variable domain is DAGVTQSPTHLIKTRGQQVTLRCSPISGHKSVSWYQQVLGQGPQFIFQYYEKEERGRGNFPDRFSARQFPNYSSELNVNALLLGDSALYLCASSLTDYEQYFGPGTRLTVT.

The gene calls are TRBV2 and TRBJ1-6; D is undetermined. Trimming shortened V by 7 bases and J by 7 bases, and 11 bases separated the two germline ends. The CDR3 contains 13 residues. CDR1 SNHLY and CDR2 FYNNEI come from the germline V gene. CDR3 sequence reads: CASTPWENSPLHF. DNA for the CDR3: TGTGCCAGCACCCCATGGGAGAATTCACCCCTCCACTTT. The full variable domain, its missing parts supplied by reference TRBV2 and TRBJ1-6, is EPEVTQTPSHQVTQMGQEVILRCVPISNHLYFYWYRQILGQKVEFLVSFYNNEISEKSEIFDDQFSVERPDGSNFTLKIRSTKLEDSAMYFCASTPWENSPLHFGNGTRLTVT.

This rearrangement joins TRBV5-1 to TRBJ2-2, with D possibly TRBD2 on 5 matching bases. This CDR3 contains 15 residues. From germline, CDR1 is SGHRS and CDR2 YFSETQ. V lost 0 bases and J lost 4, with 10 bases in between. The CDR3 DNA reads as TGCGCCAGCAGCTTGGGGTTCGGGATCACCGGGGAGCTGTTTTTT. Encoded protein: CASSLGFGITGELFF.

The V call is TRBV11-2, the J call TRBJ2-5; the D is unclear. V was pared by 1 base and J by 2 bases, with 11 bases between. The CDR3 length is 15 residues. Germline values: CDR1 SGHAT, CDR2 FQNNGV. The DNA of the CDR3 is TGTGCCAGCAGCTTAGTGTCCAGACCTCAAGAGACCCAGTACTTC. Its protein product is CASSLVSRPQETQYF.

The table lists this clone with a few counts. The CDR3 DNA follows: TGTGCCAGCAGCTTACCAGGCGGAGAGGGGGTTTCGTTGGCCCAGTACTTC. Protein: CASSLPGGEGVSLAQYF. The rearrangement joins TRBV7-9 to TRBJ2-5; D perhaps matches TRBD1 (6 bases). The germline V gene has CDR1 SEHNR and CDR2 FQNEAQ (reference sequence). This CDR3 region has 17 residues. The V end was cut by 2 bases, the J end by 9 bases, with 25 bases between.

The V and J genes are TRBV4-2 and TRBJ2-7, with D possibly TRBD2 on 6 matching bases. The CDR3 sequence is 15 residues long. V was clipped by 6 bases and J by 4 bases, with 19 bases between them. In germline, CDR1 is LGHNA, CDR2 YNFKEQ. CDR3 residues: CASRTTGDSAYEQYF. DNA of the CDR3: TGTGCCAGCAGGACCACCGGGGACTCCGCGTACGAGCAGTACTTC.

The chain employs TRBV6-5 and TRBJ1-6; no definite D call. V was clipped by 6 bases and J by 9 bases, with 12 bases between them. The CDR3 length is 13 residues. From germline, CDR1 is MNHEY and CDR2 SVGAGI. Written as DNA, the CDR3 is TGTGCCAGCAGCCCCGGACGGGGTTCACCCCTCCACTTT. Translation gives CASSPGRGSPLHF.

This clone appeared a few times. CDR3 protein: CASTLRGQGYNEQFF. CDR3 sequence (DNA): TGTGCCAGCACCCTTAGAGGACAGGGCTACAATGAGCAGTTCTTC. The chain is built from TRBV7-9 and TRBJ2-1, with TRBD1 matching over 8 bases. This CDR3 spans 15 amino acids. Germline V gene lookup returns CDR1 SEHNR and CDR2 FQNEAQ (reference sequence). J gave up 3 bases and V 7 bases, and 8 bases lay outside the gene matches.

The J gene is TRBJ1-1, the V gene TRBV6-5; TRBD1 agrees at 7 bases. V lost 7 bases, J lost 7 bases, and 9 bases stayed unmatched. The CDR3 sequence is 13 residues long. Germline V gene lookup returns CDR1 MNHEY and CDR2 SVGAGI. Here the CDR3 DNA reads TGTGCCAGCACCAACAGGGGAGGAAGTGAAGCTTTCTTT. Protein: CASTNRGGSEAFF.

The genes are TRBV3-1 (or the pseudogene TRBV3-2) and TRBJ1-1, with 8 positions matching TRBD1. This CDR3 spans 15 amino acids. The J segment lost 2 bases and the V segment lost 4 bases, leaving 6 bases of the junction unmatched. CDR1 and CDR2 from the germline V gene are LGHDT and YNNKEL (reference sequence). Here the CDR3 DNA reads TGTGCCAGCAGCCCCCCAGGGGGCTTTAACACTGAAGCTTTCTTT. Residues: CASSPPGGFNTEAFF.